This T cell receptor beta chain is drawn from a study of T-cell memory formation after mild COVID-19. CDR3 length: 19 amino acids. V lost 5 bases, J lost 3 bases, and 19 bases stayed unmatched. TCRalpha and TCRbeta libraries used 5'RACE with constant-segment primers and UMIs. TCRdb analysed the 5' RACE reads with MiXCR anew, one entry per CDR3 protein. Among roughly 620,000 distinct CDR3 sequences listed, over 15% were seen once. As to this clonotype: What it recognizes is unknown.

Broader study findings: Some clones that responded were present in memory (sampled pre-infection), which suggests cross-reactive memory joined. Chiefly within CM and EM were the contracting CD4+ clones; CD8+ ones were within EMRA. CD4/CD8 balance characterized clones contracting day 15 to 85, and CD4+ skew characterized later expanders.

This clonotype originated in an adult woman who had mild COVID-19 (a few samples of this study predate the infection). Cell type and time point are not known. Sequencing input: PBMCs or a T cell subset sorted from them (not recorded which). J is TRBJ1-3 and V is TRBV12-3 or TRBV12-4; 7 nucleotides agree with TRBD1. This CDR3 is CASSHSRVTGVSFGNTIYF. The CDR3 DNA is TGTGCCAGCAGTCACAGCCGGGTAACAGGGGTTTCATTTGGAAACACCATATATTTT.